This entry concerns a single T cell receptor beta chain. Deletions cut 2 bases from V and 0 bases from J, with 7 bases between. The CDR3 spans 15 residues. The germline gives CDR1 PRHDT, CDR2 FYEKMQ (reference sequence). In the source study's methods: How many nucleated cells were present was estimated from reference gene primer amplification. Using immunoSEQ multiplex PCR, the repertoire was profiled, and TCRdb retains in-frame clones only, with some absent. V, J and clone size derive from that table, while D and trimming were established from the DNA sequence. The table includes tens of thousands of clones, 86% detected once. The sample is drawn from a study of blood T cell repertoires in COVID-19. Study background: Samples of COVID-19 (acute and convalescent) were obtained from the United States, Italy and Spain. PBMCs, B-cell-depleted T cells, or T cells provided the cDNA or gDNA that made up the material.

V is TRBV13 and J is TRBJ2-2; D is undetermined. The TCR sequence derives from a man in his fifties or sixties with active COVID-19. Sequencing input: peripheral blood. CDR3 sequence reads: CASSLKPSNTGELFF. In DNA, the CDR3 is TGTGCCAGCAGCTTAAAGCCGTCGAACACCGGGGAGCTGTTTTTT.